This T cell receptor (beta chain) comes out of a study of T cells in Graves' hyperthyroidism and ophthalmopathy. Clinical symptoms, serum thyroxine, TRAb, thyroid ultrasound and orbital computed tomography informed diagnoses. Trimming cost V 5 bases and J 7 bases; bases outside gene matches: 8. Germline assignment: CDR1 SGDLS and CDR2 YYNGEE. The CDR3 sequence is 13 residues long. Findings of the study overall: The majority of expanded thyroid clonotypes above 0.001 also appeared in blood. The model predicted ophthalmopathy a median approximately 6.3 months before onset.

RNA transcripts served as the template for amplifying TCR beta CDR3 regions. When the TCR CDR3 underwent first-round RT-PCR, the HTBI primer set was used. Each CDR3 protein is one row after TCRdb ran MiXCR on the multiplex PCR reads. Found here are hundreds of thousands of distinct CDR3 sequences, roughly 14% of them singletons; the top ten hold 13%. As concerns this clonotype: The antigen is undetermined.

This chain connects TRBV9 to TRBJ2-5, with 7 positions matching TRBD1. The receptor was isolated from a man between 18 and 29 years old with Graves' ophthalmopathy. The sequenced sample was blood. Here the CDR3 reads CASSADRLRTQYF. In nucleotides, the CDR3 is TGTGCCAGCAGTGCGGACAGGCTAAGGACCCAGTACTTC.